This T cell receptor beta chain was recorded in a study of CD8+ T cells in alopecia areata. Study in general: Recipients were roughly 6-11-week-old female C3H/HeJ mice grafted with skin from 6-12-month-old C3H/HeJ donors with spontaneous alopecia. Broader study findings: An increase in clonality over normal scalp was evident in lesional scalp, especially alopecia totalis/universalis. Mice showed TCR sharing more clearly than patients did, possibly owing to HLA.

This clone showed up just a few times. Its specificity is unknown. The gene names given are mouse names. Coverage ceases 4 residues before the CDR3 finishes, and the germline J gene fills in the end. Following RNA extraction, reverse transcription yielded cDNA that acted as the sequencing template. Profiling relied on immunoSEQ multiplex PCR, and the TCRdb table lists in-frame clones only, not all of them. Recorded here are roughly 110,000 clones, none singletons. Trimming removed 0 bases from V and 4 bases from J; junction bases left unmatched: 4. Germline V CDR1 and CDR2: GKSSPN, SITVG. The CDR3 length is 16 residues.

The sample was lesional skin. This chain links TRBV31 with TRBJ2-2; 11 bases are a match to TRBD2. The TCR sequence derives from a C3H/HeJ mouse with alopecia areata. The strain's MHC haplotype is H2-k. CDR3 region: CAWSLRTGGSTGQLYF. CDR3 DNA (partial): TGTGCCTGGAGTCTGCGGACTGGGGGGTCCACCGGG.